This T cell receptor (beta chain) was profiled in a study of beta chain features in type 1 diabetes. The isolated RNA, all of it, was reverse transcribed, so expressed TCRB transcripts were what got sequenced. Sequenced by immunoSEQ multiplex PCR; TCRdb stores in-frame clones only, minus some. The sample contains some 240,000 clones, more than 15% of which appear only once. The germline V and J ends were trimmed by 1 base and 2 bases, with 14 bases remaining between them. The V gene's germline CDR1 is SQVTM and CDR2 ANQGSEA. This CDR3 region has 15 residues. This clone was found a few times. Its matching antigen is unknown. Study conclusions and caveats: Patients with Type 1 diabetes showed moderately but significantly shorter TCRB CDR3s in all four CD4+ subsets.

This receptor was obtained from a young man with type 1 diabetes. The V and J genes are TRBV29-1 and TRBJ1-1; D may be TRBD1 (6 bases). What was sequenced was naive CD4+ T cells from blood. CDR3 nucleotides: TGCAGCGTTGAAGGATTGACAGGCGATAACACTGAAGCTTTCTTT. This sequence encodes CSVEGLTGDNTEAFF.